This T cell receptor (beta chain) was recorded in a study of blood T cell repertoires in COVID-19. Assay: immunoSEQ multiplex PCR; the TCRdb copy retains only in-frame clones and omits some. The sample holds around 130,000 clones, 75% to 90% seen once. The J segment lost 5 bases and the V segment lost 3 bases, leaving 7 bases of the junction unmatched. Germline V gives CDR1 MGHRA, CDR2 YSYEKL. The CDR3 is 15 residues long. The origin of this receptor is a man aged 65 to 79 with active or convalescent COVID-19. The V call is TRBV4-1, the J call TRBJ2-7; 10 bases align to TRBD2. Sequencing input: peripheral blood. This chain's CDR3 is CASSHGAGGPNEQYF. In DNA form, the CDR3 reads TGCGCCAGCAGCCATGGAGCGGGAGGGCCGAACGAGCAGTACTTC.